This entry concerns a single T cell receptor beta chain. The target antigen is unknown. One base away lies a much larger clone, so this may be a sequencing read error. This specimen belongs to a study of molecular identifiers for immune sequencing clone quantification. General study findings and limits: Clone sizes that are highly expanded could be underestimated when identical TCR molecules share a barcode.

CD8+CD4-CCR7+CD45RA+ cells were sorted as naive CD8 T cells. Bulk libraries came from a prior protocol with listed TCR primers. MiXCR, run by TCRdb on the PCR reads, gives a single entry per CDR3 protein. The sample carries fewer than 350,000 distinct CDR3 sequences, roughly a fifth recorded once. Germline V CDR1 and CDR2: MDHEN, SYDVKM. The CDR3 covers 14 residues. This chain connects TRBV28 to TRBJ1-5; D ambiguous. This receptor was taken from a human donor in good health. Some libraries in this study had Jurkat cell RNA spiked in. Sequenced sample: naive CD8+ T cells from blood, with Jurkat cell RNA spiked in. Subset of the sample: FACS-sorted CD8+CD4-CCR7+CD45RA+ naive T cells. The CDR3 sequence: CASSPRYFNQPHHF. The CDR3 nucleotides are TGTGCCAGCAGTCCACGATACTTTAATCAGCCCCATCATTTT.